This entry lists 12 T cell receptor beta chains sequenced from one sample in a study of blood T cells in healthy people across ages. The use of a sample-barcoded 5' primer and a J-beta primer mix characterized a second PCR of roughly 6 to 11 cycles. Via MiXCR, TCRdb re-called the 5' RACE reads, giving one row per CDR3 protein. The sample lists 580,000 or so distinct CDR3 sequences, roughly 48% seen once, with approximately 23% in the top ten. The specimen was blood. Receptors originate from a man at least 80 years old in good health.

A few counts support this clonotype. The chain has TRBV7-3 and TRBJ2-1; 9 bases line up with TRBD2. Germline trimming cut 4 bases from V and 10 bases from J; bases unmatched to any gene: 11. CDR3 length: 15 residues. Germline loops: CDR1 SGHTA, CDR2 FQGTGA. The CDR3 DNA follows: TGTGCCAGCAGCTCCAGCGGGGGGCTATGGGAAGAGCAGTTCTTC. This translates into CASSSSGGLWEEQFF.

The table lists this clonotype with a few counts. This chain joins TRBV20-1 and TRBJ2-1, with a weak D call TRBD2 (5 bases). The CDR3 is 16 amino acids. Trimming cost V 6 bases and J 6 bases, with 24 bases left between them. CDR1 and CDR2 from the germline V gene are DFQATT and SNEGSKA (reference sequence). The CDR3 DNA follows: TGCAGTGCCACTATACCCGGGGAAGAAGTCTTCAATGAGCAGTTCTTC. Protein product: CSATIPGEEVFNEQFF.

The chain employs TRBV5-1 and TRBJ2-7; D gene ambiguous. Per the germline V gene, CDR1 is SGHRS and CDR2 is YFSETQ. V was cut by 0 bases and J by 2 bases, with 18 bases left in between. The CDR3 length is 17 residues. CDR3 sequence: CASSLGPPNLPTYEQYF. CDR3 DNA: TGCGCCAGCAGCTTGGGCCCCCCCAACCTACCGACCTACGAGCAGTACTTC.

The chain uses TRBV6-2 or TRBV6-3 and TRBJ2-5, with D perhaps TRBD2 (6 bases). Germline V gene data show CDR1 as MNHEY and CDR2 as SVGEGT. CDR3 length equals 15 residues. The V gene lost 4 bases and the J gene lost 5 bases, with 17 bases spanning the gap. CDR3 protein: CASSFGTFSGETQYF. CDR3 nucleotides: TGTGCCAGCAGTTTTGGGACTTTTAGTGGGGAGACCCAGTACTTC.

Only a few counts were recorded for this clonotype. The chain has TRBV3-1 and TRBJ2-1; D remains unclear. The V and J ends lost 2 bases and 0 bases respectively, with 11 bases between them. The V gene's germline CDR1 is LGHDT and CDR2 YNNKEL (reference sequence). This CDR3 region has 16 residues. This chain's CDR3 is CASSQLSRSSYNEQFF. CDR3 DNA sequence: TGTGCCAGCAGCCAACTCTCTAGGAGCTCCTACAATGAGCAGTTCTTC.

The sample holds a few counts of this clonotype. This sequence joins TRBV7-2 and TRBJ2-5, with D perhaps TRBD2 (6 bases). CDR1 SGHTA and CDR2 FQGNSA come from the germline V gene. V lost 4 bases to trimming and J lost 11 bases, with 17 bases between them. The CDR3 contains 13 residues. The CDR3: CASSSGTQGGQYF. The CDR3 DNA follows: TGTGCCAGCAGCTCCGGGACCCAAGGAGGGCAGTACTTC.

This chain connects TRBV20-1 to TRBJ2-1, with 15 bases matching TRBD2. CDR1 DFQATT and CDR2 SNEGSKA come from the germline V gene (reference sequence). This CDR3 region has 17 residues. Trimming cost V 7 bases and J 4 bases; bases outside gene matches: 11. CDR3 sequence reads: CSVARGLAGGFYNEQFF. The DNA for the CDR3 is TGCAGTGTCGCGAGGGGACTAGCGGGGGGATTTTACAATGAGCAGTTCTTC.

The chain couples TRBV12-3 or TRBV12-4 to TRBJ1-1; TRBD1 agrees at 9 bases. This CDR3 has 18 amino acids. Unmatched junction bases numbered 14, after V lost 5 bases and J lost 1 base. In DNA, the CDR3 is TGTGCCAGCAGTCGAGGACAGGGGTTTTCCTTTTGGAACACTGAAGCTTTCTTT. It codes for CASSRGQGFSFWNTEAFF.

The J gene is TRBJ1-5, the V gene TRBV6-2 or TRBV6-3; no reliable D call. CDR1 is MNHEY and CDR2 is SVGEGT in the germline V gene. The V and J ends lost 0 bases and 12 bases respectively, with 15 bases between them. The CDR3 is made up of 14 amino acids. The CDR3 nucleotides read TGTGCCAGCAGTTACTCTGGCAAAGGTGTGTTCCAGCATTTT. Translating it yields CASSYSGKGVFQHF.

J is TRBJ2-7 and V is TRBV10-3; 8 bases agree with TRBD1. Germline V gene data show CDR1 as ENHRY and CDR2 as SYGVKD. This CDR3 has 14 residues. Trimming took 0 bases from V and 3 from J; bases not matched to a gene: 1. The CDR3 sequence: CAISESTGGYEQYF. The CDR3 DNA reads as TGTGCCATCAGTGAGTCAACAGGGGGCTACGAGCAGTACTTC.

The J gene is TRBJ2-3, the V gene TRBV6-6; D uncertain. Germline V gene data show CDR1 as MNHNY and CDR2 as SVGAGI (reference sequence). The CDR3 has 12 amino acids. Trimming shortened V by 6 bases and J by 3 bases, and 7 bases separated the two germline ends. CDR3 sequence reads: CASREQTDTQYF. The CDR3 nucleotides read TGTGCCAGCAGGGAACAAACAGATACGCAGTATTTT.

This clonotype was picked up a small number of times. The chain has TRBV20-1 and TRBJ2-7; tentatively, D is TRBD1 or TRBD2 (5 bases each). The CDR3 length is 13 residues. V was clipped by 0 bases and J by 2 bases, with 8 bases between them. CDR1 is DFQATT, CDR2 SNEGSKA, per germline (reference sequence). In DNA, the CDR3 is TGCAGTGCTAGAGACAGGGAGCCCTACGAGCAGTACTTC. This codes for CSARDREPYEQYF.